The 20 T cell receptor beta chains below all came from one sample that was sequenced in a study of T cells expressing NK-cell markers. TCRdb processed the 5' RACE reads again and assigns one entry to each CDR3 protein, with no DNA. The sample has about 440,000 distinct CDR3 sequences; the top ten hold 7.3%. Sequencing was performed on blood T cells: a sorted CD56 or NKG2C T cell subset, CD4+ or CD8+ T cells, or bulk PBMC T cells (not recorded which). These receptors all stem from a woman between 18 and 69 years old in good health.

The rearrangement links TRBV19 to TRBJ2-1; TCRdb lists TRBD1, though no DNA is available to test this call. The CDR3 covers 17 residues. Per germline, CDR1 LNHDA and CDR2 SQIVND (reference sequence). The CDR3 loop reads CATRGVFSGISFNEQFF.

The CDR3 spells CASSLVGAARGTNEKLFF. The genes are TRBV5-1 and TRBJ1-4; the TCRdb D gene call, TRBD1, has no DNA to confirm it. Germline loops: CDR1 SGHRS, CDR2 YFSETQ. This CDR3 is built from 18 residues.

The chain is built from TRBV29-1 and TRBJ1-1; absent DNA, TCRdb's TRBD1 call cannot be checked. Germline lookup yields CDR1 SQVTM and CDR2 ANQGSEA. The CDR3 consists of 13 residues. CDR3 region: CSVGGGRFTEAFF.

This chain connects TRBV4-2 to TRBJ2-7; TCRdb reports TRBD2, a call that lacks DNA to check it against. Per the germline V gene, CDR1 is LGHNA and CDR2 is YNFKEQ. This CDR3 region has 17 residues. CDR3 amino acids: CASSHGFRLAGENEQYF.

The chain links TRBV29-1 to TRBJ2-7; the TRBD2 assignment by TCRdb is unverifiable without DNA. Germline V CDR1 and CDR2: SQVTM, ANQGSEA. The CDR3 length is 12 residues. The CDR3 here is CSADSGDYEQYF.

The rearrangement joins TRBV6-1 to TRBJ2-3. CDR1 is MNHNS and CDR2 is SASEGT in the germline V gene. The CDR3 runs 13 residues. CDR3 in amino acids: CASKETSRDTQYF.

V gene TRBV5-8 combines with J gene TRBJ1-1; the D call of TRBD1 rests on TCRdb alone, since no DNA is present to check it. The CDR3 loop spans 15 amino acids. Germline values: CDR1 SGHTS, CDR2 YDEGEE. The CDR3 loop reads CASSWGQGGSTEAFF.

The chain carries TRBV30 and TRBJ2-2; TCRdb returns TRBD1, unconfirmable since there is no DNA. There are 13 residues in the CDR3. The germline gives CDR1 GTSNPN, CDR2 SVGIG (reference sequence). The CDR3 is CAADSSNTGELFF.

This chain uses TRBV5-1 with TRBJ2-1. The germline gives CDR1 SGHRS, CDR2 YFSETQ. The CDR3 sequence is 13 residues long. CDR3 sequence reads: CASSLGPVTGLIF.

This chain connects TRBV7-2 to TRBJ2-1. This CDR3 region has 15 residues. The germline V gene has CDR1 SGHTA and CDR2 FQGNSA. CDR3 sequence: CASSLAVFSGNEQFF.

The rearrangement joins TRBV5-6 to TRBJ1-5. CDR1 is SGHDT and CDR2 is YYEEEE in the germline V gene. The CDR3 runs to 16 residues. This chain's CDR3 is CASSLDRGLSNQPQHF.

This chain's CDR3 is CASSSPGRVEPQHF. The chain joins TRBV19 to TRBJ1-5; TCRdb lists TRBD1, though no DNA is available to test this call. The germline V gene encodes CDR1 LNHDA and CDR2 SQIVND (reference sequence). CDR3 length: 14 amino acids.

The V call is TRBV6-1, the J call TRBJ2-2; with no DNA, the TCRdb D assignment of TRBD2 cannot be verified. The germline V gene has CDR1 MNHNS and CDR2 SASEGT. CDR3 length: 16 residues. The CDR3 sequence: CASRSEGQINTGELFF.

The V call is TRBV4-1, the J call TRBJ1-1; without DNA, the TCRdb call of TRBD1 cannot be checked. The CDR3 covers 13 residues. Germline CDR1 MGHRA, CDR2 YSYEKL. This CDR3 is CASSPWTNTEAFF.

The chain couples TRBV7-2 to TRBJ2-2. The CDR3 extends over 14 amino acids. Germline V CDR1 and CDR2: SGHTA, FQGNSA. The CDR3 is CASSLAGHTGELFF.

The V call is TRBV7-3, the J call TRBJ2-3; the D gene TCRdb calls, TRBD2, cannot be checked with no DNA. The germline V gene has CDR1 SGHTA and CDR2 FQGTGA. CDR3 length: 15 residues. The CDR3 sequence: CASSALAGVGDTQYF.

The chain uses TRBV11-1 and TRBJ2-1; the D call of TRBD2 rests on TCRdb alone, since no DNA is present to check it. This CDR3 has 15 amino acids. Germline V gene data show CDR1 as SGHAT and CDR2 as FQDESV (reference sequence). CDR3 sequence reads: CASSLDWLAGNEQFF.

The chain is built from TRBV12-3 or TRBV12-4 and TRBJ1-1. The CDR3 length is 16 residues. Here the CDR3 reads CASSGDRRDLNTEAFF.

The rearrangement uses TRBV5-4 and TRBJ2-5; the D call from TCRdb, TRBD1, cannot be confirmed without DNA. This CDR3 spans 14 amino acids. Germline lookup yields CDR1 SGHNT and CDR2 YYREEE (reference sequence). The chain's CDR3 is CASSLGWDAETQYF. Combining the CDR3 with reference TRBV5-4 and TRBJ2-5 gives the whole variable domain ETGVTQSPTHLIKTRGQQVTLRCSSQSGHNTVSWYQQALGQGPQFIFQYYREEENGRGNFPPRFSGLQFPNYSSELNVNALELDDSALYLCASSLGWDAETQYFGPGTRLLVL.

The chain has TRBV3-1 and TRBJ1-1. Germline-derived CDR1 and CDR2 are LGHDT and YNNKEL (reference sequence). CDR3 length: 11 amino acids. This chain's CDR3 is CASSQAWGAFF.